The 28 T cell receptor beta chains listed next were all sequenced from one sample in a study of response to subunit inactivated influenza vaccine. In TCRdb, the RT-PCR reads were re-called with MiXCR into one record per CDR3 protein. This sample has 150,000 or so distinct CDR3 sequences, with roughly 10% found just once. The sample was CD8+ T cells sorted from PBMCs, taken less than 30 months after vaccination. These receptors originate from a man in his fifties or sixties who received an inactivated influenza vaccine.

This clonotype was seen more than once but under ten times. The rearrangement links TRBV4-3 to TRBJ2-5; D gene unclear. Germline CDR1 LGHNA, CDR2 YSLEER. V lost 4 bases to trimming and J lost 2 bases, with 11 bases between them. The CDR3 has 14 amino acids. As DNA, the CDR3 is TGCGCCAGCAGCCCCCGACTTTATCAAGAGACCCAGTACTTC. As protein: CASSPRLYQETQYF.

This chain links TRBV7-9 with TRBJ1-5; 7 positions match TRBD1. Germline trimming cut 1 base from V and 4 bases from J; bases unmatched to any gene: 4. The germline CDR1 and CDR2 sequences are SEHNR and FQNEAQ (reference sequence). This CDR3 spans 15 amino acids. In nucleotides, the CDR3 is TGTGCCAGCAGCTTAGAGACAGGGACTAATCAGCCCCAGCATTTT. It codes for CASSLETGTNQPQHF.

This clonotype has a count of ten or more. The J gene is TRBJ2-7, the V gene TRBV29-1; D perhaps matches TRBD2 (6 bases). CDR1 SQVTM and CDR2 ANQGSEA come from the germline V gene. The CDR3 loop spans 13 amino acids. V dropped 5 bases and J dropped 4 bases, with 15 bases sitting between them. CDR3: CSVSGGKGYEQYF. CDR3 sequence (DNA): TGCAGCGTTTCCGGCGGGAAAGGATACGAGCAGTACTTC.

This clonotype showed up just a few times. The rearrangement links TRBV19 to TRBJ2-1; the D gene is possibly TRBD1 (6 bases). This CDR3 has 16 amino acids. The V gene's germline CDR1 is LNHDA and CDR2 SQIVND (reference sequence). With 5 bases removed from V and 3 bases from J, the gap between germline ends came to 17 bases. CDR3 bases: TGTGCCAGTAGTTCTGAAGGACAGACAGTCTACAATGAGCAGTTCTTC. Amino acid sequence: CASSSEGQTVYNEQFF.

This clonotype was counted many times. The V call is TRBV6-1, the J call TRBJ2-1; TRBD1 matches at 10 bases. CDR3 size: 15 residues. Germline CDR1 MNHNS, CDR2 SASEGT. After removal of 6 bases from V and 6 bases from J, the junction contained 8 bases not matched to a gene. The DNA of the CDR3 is TGTGCCAGCAGGCTGGGACAGGGGCAGGGCAATGAGCAGTTCTTC. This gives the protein CASRLGQGQGNEQFF.

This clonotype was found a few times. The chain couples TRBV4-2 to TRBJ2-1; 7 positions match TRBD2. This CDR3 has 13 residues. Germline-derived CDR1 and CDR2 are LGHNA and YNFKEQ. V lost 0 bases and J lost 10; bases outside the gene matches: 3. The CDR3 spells CASSQDRAGEQFF. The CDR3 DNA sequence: TGTGCCAGCAGCCAAGATCGAGCGGGGGAGCAGTTCTTC.

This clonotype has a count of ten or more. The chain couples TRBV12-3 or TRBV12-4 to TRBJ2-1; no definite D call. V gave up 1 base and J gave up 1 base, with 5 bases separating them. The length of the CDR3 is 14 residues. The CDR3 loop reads CASSLVGSYNEQFF. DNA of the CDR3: TGTGCCAGCAGTTTAGTGGGGTCCTACAATGAGCAGTTCTTC.

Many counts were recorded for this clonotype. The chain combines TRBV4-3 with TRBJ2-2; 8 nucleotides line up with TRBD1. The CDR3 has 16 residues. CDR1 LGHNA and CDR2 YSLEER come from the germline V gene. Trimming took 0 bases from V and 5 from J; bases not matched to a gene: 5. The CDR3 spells CASSQERRGLTGELFF. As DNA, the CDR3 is TGCGCCAGCAGCCAAGAACGCAGGGGGCTAACCGGGGAGCTGTTTTTT.

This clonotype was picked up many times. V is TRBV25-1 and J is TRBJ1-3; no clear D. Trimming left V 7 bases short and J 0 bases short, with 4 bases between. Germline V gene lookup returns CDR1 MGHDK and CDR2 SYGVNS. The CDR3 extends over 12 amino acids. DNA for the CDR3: TGTGCCAGCATGCACTCTGGAAACACCATATATTTT. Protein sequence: CASMHSGNTIYF.

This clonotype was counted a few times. The CDR3 sequence is CAISGRGTGVTYEQYF. The DNA of the CDR3 is TGTGCCATCAGTGGTCGGGGGACAGGGGTAACCTACGAGCAGTACTTC. The rearrangement joins TRBV10-3 to TRBJ2-7, with 10 bases that match TRBD1. V trimming: 4 bases; J trimming: 2 bases; junction bases outside the gene matches: 8. The germline CDR1 and CDR2 sequences are ENHRY and SYGVKD. There are 16 residues in the CDR3.

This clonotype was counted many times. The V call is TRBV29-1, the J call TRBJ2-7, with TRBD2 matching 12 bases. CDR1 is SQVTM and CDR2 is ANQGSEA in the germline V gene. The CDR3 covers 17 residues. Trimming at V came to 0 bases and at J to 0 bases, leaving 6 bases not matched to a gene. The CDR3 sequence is CSVEDHQTSGSSYEQYF. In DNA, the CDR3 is TGCAGCGTTGAAGATCACCAGACTAGCGGGAGCTCCTACGAGCAGTACTTC.

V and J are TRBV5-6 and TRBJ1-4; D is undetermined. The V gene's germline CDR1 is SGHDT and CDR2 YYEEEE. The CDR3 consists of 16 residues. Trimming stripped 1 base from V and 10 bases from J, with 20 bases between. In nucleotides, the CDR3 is TGTGCCAGCAGCTTGAGCACATCTAGCGCCCCTGGAAAACTGTTTTTT. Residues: CASSLSTSSAPGKLFF.

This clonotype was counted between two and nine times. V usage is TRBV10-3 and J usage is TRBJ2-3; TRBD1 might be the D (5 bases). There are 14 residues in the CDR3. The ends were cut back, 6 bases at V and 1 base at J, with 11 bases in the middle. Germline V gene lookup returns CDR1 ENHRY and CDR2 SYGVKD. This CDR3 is CAISQGTGTDTQYF. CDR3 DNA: TGTGCCATCAGCCAGGGTACTGGCACAGATACGCAGTATTTT.

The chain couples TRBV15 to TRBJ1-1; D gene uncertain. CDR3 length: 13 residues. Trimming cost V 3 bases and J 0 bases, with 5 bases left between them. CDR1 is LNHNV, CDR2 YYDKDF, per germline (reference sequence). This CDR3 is CATSSPLNTEAFF. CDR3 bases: TGTGCCACCAGCAGCCCGTTGAACACTGAAGCTTTCTTT.

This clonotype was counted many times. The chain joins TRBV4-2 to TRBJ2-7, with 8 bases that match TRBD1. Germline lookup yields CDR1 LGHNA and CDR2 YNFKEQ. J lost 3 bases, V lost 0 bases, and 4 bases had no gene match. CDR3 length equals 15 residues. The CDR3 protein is CASSQEGTGHYEQYF. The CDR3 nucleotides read TGTGCCAGCAGCCAAGAGGGGACAGGCCACTACGAGCAGTACTTC.

The CDR3 sequence is CAISDVGTGRSYNEQFF. As DNA, the CDR3 is TGTGCCATCAGTGATGTGGGCACGGGTAGGTCCTACAATGAGCAGTTCTTC. The chain joins TRBV10-3 to TRBJ2-1; D remains unclear. Between the trimmed V and J ends, which lost 3 bases and 1 base, there was a span of 16 bases. The CDR3 consists of 17 residues. Looked up from germline, CDR1 is ENHRY and CDR2 is SYGVKD.

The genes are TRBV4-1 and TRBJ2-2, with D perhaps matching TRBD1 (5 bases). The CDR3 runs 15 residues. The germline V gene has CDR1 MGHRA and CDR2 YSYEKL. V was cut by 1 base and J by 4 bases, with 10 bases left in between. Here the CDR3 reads CASSQGQGPTGELFF. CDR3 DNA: TGCGCCAGCAGCCAAGGTCAGGGCCCCACCGGGGAGCTGTTTTTT.

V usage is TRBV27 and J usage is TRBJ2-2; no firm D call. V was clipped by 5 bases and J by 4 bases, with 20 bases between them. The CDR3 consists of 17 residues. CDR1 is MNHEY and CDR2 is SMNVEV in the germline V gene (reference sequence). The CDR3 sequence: CASSPHSGRPGTGELFF. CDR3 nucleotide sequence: TGTGCCAGCAGTCCCCACTCGGGTCGCCCCGGCACCGGGGAGCTGTTTTTT.

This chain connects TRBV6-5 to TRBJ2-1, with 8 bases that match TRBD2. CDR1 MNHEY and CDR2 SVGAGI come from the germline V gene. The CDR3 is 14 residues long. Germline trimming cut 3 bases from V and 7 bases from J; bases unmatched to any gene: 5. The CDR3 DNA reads TGTGCCAGCAGTTATTTCAGCGGGAGTAATGAGCAGTTCTTC. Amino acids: CASSYFSGSNEQFF.

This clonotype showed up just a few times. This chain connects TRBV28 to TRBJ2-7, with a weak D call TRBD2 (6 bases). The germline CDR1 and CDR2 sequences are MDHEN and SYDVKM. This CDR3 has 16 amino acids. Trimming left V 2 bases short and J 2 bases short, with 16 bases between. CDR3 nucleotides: TGTGCCAGCAGTTTAAGGTGGCCTGCGGGACCCTACGAGCAGTACTTC. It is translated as CASSLRWPAGPYEQYF.

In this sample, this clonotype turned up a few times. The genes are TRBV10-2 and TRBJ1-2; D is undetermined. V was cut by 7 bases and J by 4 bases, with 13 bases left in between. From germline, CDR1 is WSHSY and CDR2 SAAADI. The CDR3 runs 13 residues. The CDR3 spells CASMFTQAYGYTF. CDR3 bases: TGCGCCAGCATGTTCACCCAGGCCTATGGCTACACCTTC.

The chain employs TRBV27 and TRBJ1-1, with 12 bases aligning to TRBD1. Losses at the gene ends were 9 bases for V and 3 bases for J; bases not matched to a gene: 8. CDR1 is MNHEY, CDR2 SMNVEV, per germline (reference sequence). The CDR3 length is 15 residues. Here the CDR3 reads CASEKGQGAHTEAFF. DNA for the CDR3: TGTGCCAGTGAAAAGGGACAGGGGGCGCACACTGAAGCTTTCTTT.

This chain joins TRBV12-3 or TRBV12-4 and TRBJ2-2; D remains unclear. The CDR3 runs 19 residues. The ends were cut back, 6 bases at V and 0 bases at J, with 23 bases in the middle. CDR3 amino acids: CASSLIPVEKTTNTGELFF. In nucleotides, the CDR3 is TGTGCCAGCAGCCTTATCCCAGTAGAGAAGACAACGAACACCGGGGAGCTGTTTTTT.

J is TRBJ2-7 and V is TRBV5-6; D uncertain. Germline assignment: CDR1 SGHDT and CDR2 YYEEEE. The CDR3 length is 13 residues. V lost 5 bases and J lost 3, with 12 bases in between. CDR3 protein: CASRSVRSYEQYF. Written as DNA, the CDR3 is TGTGCCAGCAGATCGGTTAGGAGCTACGAGCAGTACTTC.

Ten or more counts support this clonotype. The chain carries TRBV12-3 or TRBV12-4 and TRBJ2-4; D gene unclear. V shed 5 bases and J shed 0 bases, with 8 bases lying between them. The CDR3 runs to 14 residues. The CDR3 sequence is CASSQLVAKNIQYF. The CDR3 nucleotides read TGTGCCAGCAGTCAGCTAGTAGCCAAAAACATTCAGTACTTC.

This chain's CDR3 is CASSLIAGSTDTQYF. The CDR3, as DNA: TGCGCCAGCAGCCTAATAGCAGGTAGCACAGATACGCAGTATTTT. The rearrangement links TRBV4-3 to TRBJ2-3; no firm D call. The CDR3 is 15 residues long. Trimming left V 4 bases short and J 0 bases short, with 11 bases between. Per the germline V gene, CDR1 is LGHNA and CDR2 is YSLEER.

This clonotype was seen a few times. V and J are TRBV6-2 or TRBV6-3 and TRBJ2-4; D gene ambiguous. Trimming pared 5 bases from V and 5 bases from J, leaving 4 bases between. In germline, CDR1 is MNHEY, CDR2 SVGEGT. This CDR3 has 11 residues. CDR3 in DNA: TGTGCCAGCAGTAAACAAAACATTCAGTACTTC. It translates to CASSKQNIQYF.

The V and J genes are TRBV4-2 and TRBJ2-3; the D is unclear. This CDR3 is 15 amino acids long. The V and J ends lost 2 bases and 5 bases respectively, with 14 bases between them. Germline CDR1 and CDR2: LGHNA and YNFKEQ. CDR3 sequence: CASSQSTRPGDTQYF. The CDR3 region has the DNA TGTGCCAGCAGCCAATCGACGCGGCCGGGAGATACGCAGTATTTT.